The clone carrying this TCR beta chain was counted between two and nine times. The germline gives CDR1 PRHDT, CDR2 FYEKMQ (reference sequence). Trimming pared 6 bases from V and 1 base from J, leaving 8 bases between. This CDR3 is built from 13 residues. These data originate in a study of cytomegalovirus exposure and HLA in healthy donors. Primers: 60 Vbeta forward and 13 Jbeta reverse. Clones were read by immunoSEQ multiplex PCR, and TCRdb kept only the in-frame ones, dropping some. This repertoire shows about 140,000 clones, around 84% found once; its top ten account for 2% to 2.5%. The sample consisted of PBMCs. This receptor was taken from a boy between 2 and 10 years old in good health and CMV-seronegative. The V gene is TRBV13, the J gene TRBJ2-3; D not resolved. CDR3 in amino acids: CASSGRRTDTQYF. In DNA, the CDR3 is TGTGCCAGCAGTGGGCGACGCACAGATACGCAGTATTTT.